This T cell receptor (beta chain) originates from a study of cytomegalovirus exposure and HLA in healthy donors (dated by TCRdb to about 2017). For the study in its entirety: A later analysis indicated that the 95 to 150 validation repertoires were generated on the platform also employed for the 666 repertoires of the first cohort. The study aimed to test whether cataloging public T cell receptors could reveal signatures of past pathogen exposure. Along with the approximately 600-subject first cohort, a separate validation cohort of over a hundred different subjects was used. High-throughput TCR immunosequencing, statistical association of individual TCRs with disease status, and machine learning were combined to predict cytomegalovirus infection status.

The junction carries 12 bases between V and J, which are trimmed by 11 bases and 1 base respectively. From the cysteine through the phenylalanine, the CDR3 covers 12 amino acids. The entry retains the CDR3 DNA only, 36 bases that are in frame from base 1. CDR1 and CDR2 (SNHLY, FYNNEI) derive from the germline V gene. Separate from the roughly 700-subject first cohort, the validation cohort of some 130 subjects was the group to which the donors belonged. Study-level results and caveats: A total of 150 or so TCR beta chains were listed by the study as associated with cytomegalovirus. A later analysis had no HLA typing for the validation cohort, so co-occurrence there was scored across all 130 or so repertoires. In vitro tests confirmed that a few of the cytomegalovirus-associated TCR beta chains recognize cytomegalovirus antigens. A later analysis found that TCRs clustered in the first cohort also tended to co-occur in the 120 validation repertoires, with 94% of cluster scores above 0. The classifier was reported to diagnose cytomegalovirus status with high specificity and sensitivity in both the original cohort and the validation cohort. According to the authors, the approach could potentially be generalized to other disease states and immunological phenotypes. While some public TCRs were present in many individuals, most TCR sequences turned up only very rarely across donors.

The library relied on the immunoSEQ multiplex PCR assay. As for the authors' bioinformatics: A statistical classification framework was developed to diagnose cytomegalovirus status using the catalog of TCR beta chain sequences. TCRdb mirrors the immuneACCESS table, restricted to in-frame sequences. Some clones are absent from its copies; in checked studies, under half trace to an unresolved V gene, and the reason for the others is unknown. V and J calls and clone size come straight from that table; D and trimming were deduced from the DNA. The sample table records 220,000 or so clones; over 65% of these occur just once. Around 5.4% of the sample rests with the top ten. Notes on this clone: The specificity of this receptor is unknown. It has no much larger one-base neighbor in the sample; base qualities were not kept.

The specimen was PBMCs. This clonotype originated in a woman younger than 35 in good health and CMV-seronegative. The rearranged segments are TRBV2 and TRBJ2-7; the D gene is not confidently resolved. The DNA sequence follows: TGTGCCGGCGGCTTGGAGTCCTACGAGCAGTACTTC. It encodes CAGGLESYEQYF.